This T cell receptor beta chain was found in a study of cytomegalovirus exposure and HLA in healthy donors. Across the whole study: When fewer than 400 donors were genotyped, around 77% of them were found to fall in the Caucasian-associated ancestry cluster. Study-wide results and limits: Available immune exposure information covered CMV serostatus only. Cytomegalovirus association was assigned to over 150 TCR beta chains. When presence/absence was analysed, sequencing depth was taken to be roughly uniform across donors.

A note on this clone: Its antigen is unknown.

13 Jbeta primers and 60 Vbeta primers were used for the PCR. The table came from immunoSEQ multiplex PCR; TCRdb's copy has only in-frame clones and leaves some out. The repertoire holds under 150,000 clones, with over 65% as singletons. CDR1 and CDR2 from the germline V gene are SGHRS and YFSETQ. Trimming took 0 bases from V and 0 from J; bases not matched to a gene: 7. The CDR3 sequence is 18 residues long. Sequenced: PBMCs. The rearrangement links TRBV5-1 to TRBJ2-2; 8 nucleotides align to TRBD2. The clonotype comes from a man aged 40-55 years in good health and CMV-seronegative. The CDR3: CASSLGLAPSANTGELFF. The CDR3 region has the DNA TGCGCCAGCAGCTTGGGACTAGCGCCTTCCGCGAACACCGGGGAGCTGTTTTTT.